One and the same sample provided the 6 T cell receptor beta chains below, sequenced in a study of cytomegalovirus exposure and HLA in healthy donors. Only in-frame clones appear in the TCRdb table, and some are missing; sequencing was by immunoSEQ multiplex PCR. This repertoire shows approximately 300,000 clones, 86% found once; its top ten account for around 0.8%. Specimen: PBMCs. These receptors originate from a woman under 30 in good health and CMV-seronegative.

The V gene is TRBV9, the J gene TRBJ2-3, with D hard to call. V lost 1 base and J 0 bases, leaving 9 bases between the germline ends. The CDR3 has 15 amino acids. CDR1 and CDR2 from the germline V gene are SGDLS and YYNGEE. This CDR3 is CASSVRRGSTDTQYF. The CDR3 DNA reads as TGTGCCAGCAGCGTAAGACGAGGCAGCACAGATACGCAGTATTTT.

The chain carries TRBV4-1 and TRBJ2-1, with TRBD2 matching over 11 bases. Trimming at V came to 2 bases and at J to 9 bases, leaving 9 bases not matched to a gene. The germline V gene has CDR1 MGHRA and CDR2 YSYEKL. This CDR3 is 16 amino acids long. Here the CDR3 reads CASSQTTSGKRGEQFF. CDR3 in DNA: TGCGCCAGCAGCCAAACGACTAGCGGGAAAAGAGGTGAGCAGTTCTTC.

This chain connects TRBV2 to TRBJ2-1; tentative D call: TRBD1 (5 bases). Germline V CDR1 and CDR2: SNHLY, FYNNEI. The CDR3 spans 13 residues. V was trimmed by 8 bases and J by 1 base, leaving 9 bases between them. The CDR3 is CASLQESYNEQFF. CDR3 DNA sequence: TGTGCCAGCCTACAGGAGTCCTACAATGAGCAGTTCTTC.

The V gene is TRBV28, the J gene TRBJ1-2; TRBD1 aligns across 11 bases. The CDR3 covers 16 residues. Unmatched junction bases numbered 9, after V lost 7 bases and J lost 2 bases. Germline loops: CDR1 MDHEN, CDR2 SYDVKM. The DNA for the CDR3 is TGTGCCAGCAACCTCGCGGGGACAGGGGGGAACTATGGCTACACCTTC. This encodes CASNLAGTGGNYGYTF.

The V gene is TRBV28, the J gene TRBJ1-2; the D gene is possibly TRBD1 (5 bases). Germline CDR1 is MDHEN and CDR2 is SYDVKM. The CDR3 is 12 amino acids. Trimming pared 6 bases from V and 7 bases from J, leaving 12 bases between. The CDR3 nucleotides are TGTGCCAGCAGCGCCAGGGTTGCTGGCTACACCTTC. Translation: CASSARVAGYTF.

The rearrangement links TRBV28 to TRBJ2-3; TRBD1 matches 12 bases. This CDR3 contains 17 residues. Germline values: CDR1 MDHEN, CDR2 SYDVKM. The junction had 5 bases not matched to a gene; V was cut back by 1 base and J by 3 bases. CDR3 protein: CASSLSGQGARTDTQYF. The CDR3 DNA sequence: TGTGCCAGCAGTTTATCGGGACAGGGGGCGCGGACAGATACGCAGTATTTT.